These 7 T cell receptor beta chains share one sample of origin, sequenced in a study of OX40 agonist ivuxolimab in advanced cancers. Libraries were prepared by immunoSEQ multiplex PCR; TCRdb keeps only in-frame clonotypes and omits some of them. The sample lists more than 45,000 clones; about 85% were seen once. The sequencing here drew on CD4+ or CD8+ T cells sorted from blood, taken in a trial of the OX40 agonist ivuxolimab. The source is an adult with an advanced solid tumor such as melanoma, head and neck, liver or kidney cancer.

The genes are TRBV29-1 and TRBJ2-1; TRBD2 matches 9 bases. The CDR3 totals 13 residues. CDR1 SQVTM and CDR2 ANQGSEA come from the germline V gene. Here the CDR3 reads CSSRLAVYNEQFF. The CDR3 DNA sequence: TGCAGTTCACGACTAGCGGTCTACAATGAGCAGTTCTTC.

The chain carries TRBV5-1 and TRBJ2-7, with 7 nucleotides matching TRBD1. Germline CDR1 reads SGHRS; CDR2 reads YFSETQ. Trimming at V came to 2 bases and at J to 5 bases, leaving 10 bases not matched to a gene. CDR3 length: 15 residues. CDR3 DNA: TGCGCCAGCAGCTTTACTGACAGGGAGAATAACGAGCAGTACTTC. Its protein product is CASSFTDRENNEQYF.

J is TRBJ2-3 and V is TRBV14; D possibly corresponds to TRBD2 (6 bases). This CDR3 comprises 17 residues. V was shortened by 0 bases and J by 2 bases, with 15 bases between the two germline ends. The germline V gene has CDR1 SGHDN and CDR2 FVKESK. The CDR3 sequence: CASSQDLAGSTTDTQYF. The CDR3 bases are TGTGCCAGCAGCCAAGATTTGGCGGGGTCGACCACAGATACGCAGTATTTT.

The gene calls are TRBV30 and TRBJ2-5; D might be TRBD1 or TRBD2, each matching 5 bases. CDR3 length equals 15 residues. Trimming shortened V by 0 bases and J by 5 bases, and 16 bases separated the two germline ends. Germline CDR1 reads GTSNPN; CDR2 reads SVGIG (reference sequence). The CDR3 loop reads CAWSVLTSWGETQYF. The CDR3 DNA reads as TGTGCCTGGAGTGTACTAACCTCCTGGGGGGAGACCCAGTACTTC.

The chain has TRBV6-6 and TRBJ1-4; tentatively, D is TRBD1 (5 bases). Per germline, CDR1 MNHNY and CDR2 SVGAGI (reference sequence). This CDR3 region has 15 residues. Trimming took 1 base from V and 5 from J, leaving 11 bases between them. This CDR3 is CASSYYDRPNEKLFF. The CDR3 DNA is TGTGCCAGCAGTTACTACGACAGACCCAATGAAAAACTGTTTTTT.

V and J are TRBV6-5 and TRBJ2-7; 9 bases are shared with TRBD2. Germline V CDR1 and CDR2: MNHEY, SVGAGI. V was pared by 8 bases and J by 3 bases, with 11 bases of the junction left unmatched. This CDR3 comprises 15 residues. DNA for the CDR3: TGTGCCAGCCAAAGGGGGCGGGAGGGATTCTACGAGCAGTACTTC. Its protein is CASQRGREGFYEQYF.

This sequence joins TRBV28 and TRBJ2-3; tentative D call: TRBD1 (6 bases). Germline values: CDR1 MDHEN, CDR2 SYDVKM. V lost 6 bases and J lost 4, with 11 bases in between. CDR3 size: 13 residues. The DNA for the CDR3 is TGTGCCAGCAGACAGGGTTTCGCAGATACGCAGTATTTT. Protein sequence: CASRQGFADTQYF.